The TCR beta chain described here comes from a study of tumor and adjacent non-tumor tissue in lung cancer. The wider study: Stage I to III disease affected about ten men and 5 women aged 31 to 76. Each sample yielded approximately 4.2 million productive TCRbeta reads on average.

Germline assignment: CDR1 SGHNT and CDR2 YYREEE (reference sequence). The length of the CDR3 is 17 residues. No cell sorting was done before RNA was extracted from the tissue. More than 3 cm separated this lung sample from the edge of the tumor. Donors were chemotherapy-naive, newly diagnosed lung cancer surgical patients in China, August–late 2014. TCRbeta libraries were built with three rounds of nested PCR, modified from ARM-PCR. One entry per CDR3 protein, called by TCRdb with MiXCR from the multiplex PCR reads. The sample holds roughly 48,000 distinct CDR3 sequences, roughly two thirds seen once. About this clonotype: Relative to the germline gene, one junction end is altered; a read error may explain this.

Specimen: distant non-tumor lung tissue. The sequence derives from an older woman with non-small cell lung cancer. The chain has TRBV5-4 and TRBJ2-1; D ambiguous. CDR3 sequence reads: CANSPSSGANMGNEQFF. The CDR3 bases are TGCGCCAACAGCCCGAGTTCGGGCGCAAATATGGGCAATGAGCAATTCTTC.